The rows below give T cell receptor beta chains drawn from one sample of a study of T cell responses to AZD1222 COVID-19 vaccine. Some clones are missing from TCRdb's copy, which holds only in-frame ones; the method was immunoSEQ multiplex PCR. The sample lists about 150,000 clones, 90% occurring once. Sequencing was performed on peripheral blood, taken 28 days after the second AZD1222 dose. These receptors were taken from an adult who received the AZD1222 COVID-19 vaccine. Each CDR3 is given with its conserved first and last residue. A D gene is named only where the DNA matches it firmly. Expanded clones are given a class, and other clones once, few, many or no size at all.

d_call	clone_size	v_call	j_call	cdr3_nt	cdr3_aa
-	-	TRBV19	TRBJ1-2	TGTGCCAGTAGTTCGATGTGGGCCGGGTCTAACTATGGCTACACCTTC	CASSSMWAGSNYGYTF
-	few	TRBV6-5	TRBJ2-7	TGTGCCAGCAGCAGGGGGGGGGAAGGGTCCTACGAGCAGTACTTC	CASSRGGEGSYEQYF
-	-	TRBV6-5	TRBJ1-4	TGTGCCAGCAGTTACTCTCAGGATGCAACTAATGAAAAACTGTTTTTT	CASSYSQDATNEKLFF
TRBD2	-	TRBV19	TRBJ2-1	TGTGCCACCGCACTAGCGGGAGCTTACAATGAGCAGTTCTTC	CATALAGAYNEQFF
-	-	TRBV7-8	TRBJ1-1	TGTGCCAGCAGCTTAAGGGCGGGTTTTACTGAAGCTTTCTTT	CASSLRAGFTEAFF
TRBD2	-	TRBV7-2	TRBJ2-5	TGTGCCAGCAGCTTAGGGGCGTGGGGGGGTCAGTACTTC	CASSLGAWGGQYF
-	-	TRBV19	TRBJ1-6	TGTGCCAGTAGTATAGACCGCTTTGGGTCACCCCTCCACTTT	CASSIDRFGSPLHF
TRBD1	-	TRBV5-1	TRBJ2-2	TGCGCCAGCAGCTCCGGCACAGGGACAGCCAACACCGGGGAGCTGTTTTTT	CASSSGTGTANTGELFF
-	once	TRBV18	TRBJ2-3	TGTGCCAGCTCACCGTTTTTTGCCGGCTCAGGGGGCACAGATACGCAGTATTTT	CASSPFFAGSGGTDTQYF
-	-	TRBV3-1/TRBV3-2	TRBJ1-6	TGTGCCAGCAGCCAAGATCCCCTGGGGCGGGGAAATTCACCCCTCCACTTT	CASSQDPLGRGNSPLHF
-	-	TRBV28	TRBJ2-5	TGTGCCAGCAGTGCCCCGGTGGCACAAGAGACCCAGTACTTC	CASSAPVAQETQYF
-	-	TRBV6-1	TRBJ1-5	TGTGCCAGCAGTGAAGTGGGGGGGGGCAATCAGCCCCAGCATTTT	CASSEVGGGNQPQHF
TRBD1	-	TRBV11-3	TRBJ2-2	TGTGCCAGCAGTACGCAGGGGGCGCGCACCGGGGAGCTGTTTTTT	CASSTQGARTGELFF
TRBD1	once	TRBV7-2	TRBJ1-2	TGTGCCAGCAGCTCCGACAGGGGCGGGCATGGCTACACCTTC	CASSSDRGGHGYTF
-	once	TRBV4-1	TRBJ1-3	TGCGCCAGCAGCCAATCCCCAAGCAGGCGCAGCTCTGGAAACACCATATATTTT	CASSQSPSRRSSGNTIYF
TRBD1	-	TRBV14	TRBJ1-2	TGTGCCAGCAGGCGATCCGGGACAGGGGGATTTGGCTACACCTTC	CASRRSGTGGFGYTF
TRBD2	once	TRBV18	TRBJ2-3	TGTGCCAGCTCACCACCGGGTAGCGGGAGGGCCAGGACAGATACGCAGTATTTT	CASSPPGSGRARTDTQYF
-	-	TRBV7-2	TRBJ1-1	TGTGCCAGCAGCTTAACGACGAACACTGAAGCTTTCTTT	CASSLTTNTEAFF
-	-	TRBV3-1/TRBV3-2	TRBJ2-2	TGTGCCAGCAGCCAAACTAGGCAGTTGAACACCGGGGAGCTGTTTTTT	CASSQTRQLNTGELFF
TRBD2	-	TRBV5-1	TRBJ2-3	TGCGCCAGCAGCTTGGCTCTAGCGGACAGCACAGATACGCAGTATTTT	CASSLALADSTDTQYF
TRBD1	-	TRBV2	TRBJ2-7	TGTGCCAGCGAACTTGGACAGGGAGTGAGAGGCTCCTACGAGCAGTACTTC	CASELGQGVRGSYEQYF
TRBD2	-	TRBV11-2	TRBJ2-5	TGTGCCAGCAGCCTGGGAGCGGGGATGCAAGAGACCCAGTACTTC	CASSLGAGMQETQYF
TRBD2	once	TRBV9	TRBJ2-2	TGTGCCAGCAGCGTAGACCTTTACGCCAGGGGGATCGGGACTAGCGGGAAATACACCGGGGAGCTGTTTTTT	CASSVDLYARGIGTSGKYTGELFF
-	-	TRBV5-4	TRBJ2-7	TGTGCCAGCAGCTTGCGGGGAAAGAGCTCCTACGAGCAGTACTTC	CASSLRGKSSYEQYF
TRBD1	-	TRBV6-6	TRBJ1-2	TGTGCCAGCAGTTACTCGACAGGGATTCTGAGCTACACCTTC	CASSYSTGILSYTF
-	-	TRBV24-1	TRBJ2-1	TGTGCCACCAGTCGAGGGAATGAGCAGTTCTTC	CATSRGNEQFF
TRBD1	-	TRBV11-2	TRBJ2-1	TGTGCCAGCAGCTTAGAGTGGGGACAGGGGGGATCGGTCTCACACAATGAGCAGTTCTTC	CASSLEWGQGGSVSHNEQFF
-	-	TRBV6-6	TRBJ1-4	TGTGCCAGCAGTCCCCCAAGAATGGCAACTAATGAAAAACTGTTTTTT	CASSPPRMATNEKLFF
-	-	TRBV19	TRBJ1-5	TGTGCCAGTGGATTCAGTCGGGGTAATCAGCCCCAGCATTTT	CASGFSRGNQPQHF
-	once	TRBV5-1	TRBJ2-2	TGCGCCAGCGGTATAATGGGGGGCACCGGGGAGCTGTTTTTT	CASGIMGGTGELFF
TRBD2	-	TRBV3-1/TRBV3-2	TRBJ2-3	TGTGCCAGCAGCGGACTAGCGGGAAGCACAGATACGCAGTATTTT	CASSGLAGSTDTQYF
-	once	TRBV18	TRBJ1-4	TGTGCCAGCTCGAATCGCCAGGGAGGACTGTTTTTT	CASSNRQGGLFF
-	-	TRBV19	TRBJ2-7	TGTGCCAGTAGTATAGAGTCGGCAGGGGTTGGCTACGAGCAGTACTTC	CASSIESAGVGYEQYF
-	-	TRBV4-2	TRBJ2-5	TGTGCCAGCAGCCAAGATCGCCGGGGAGAGACCCAGTACTTC	CASSQDRRGETQYF
-	-	TRBV18	TRBJ1-6	TGTGCCAGCTCACCACGGACGGCCGATAATTCACCCCTCCACTTT	CASSPRTADNSPLHF
-	-	TRBV15	TRBJ2-3	TGTGCCACCACCACGCAGATAGTGGGACCCACAGATACGCAGTATTTT	CATTTQIVGPTDTQYF
TRBD1	-	TRBV11-3	TRBJ1-3	TGTGCCAGCAGCTTCCAGACAGGGTCAGGAAACACCATATATTTT	CASSFQTGSGNTIYF
TRBD1	few	TRBV2	TRBJ1-5	TGTGCCAGCAGTCTTGGGACAGTTAGCAATCAGCCCCAGCATTTT	CASSLGTVSNQPQHF
-	once	TRBV6-2/TRBV6-3	TRBJ2-7	TGTGCCAGCAGTTACTCGAAAAGTGGAGGCTACGAGCAGTACTTC	CASSYSKSGGYEQYF
TRBD2	-	TRBV7-2	TRBJ2-1	TGTGCCAGCAGCCCCCGAGGTAGCGGGAGGGCCGGGTCCTACAATGAGCAGTTCTTC	CASSPRGSGRAGSYNEQFF
TRBD2	-	TRBV5-4	TRBJ2-7	TGTGCCAGCAGCTTGGCAGGCGGGAGGGCCCTCCACGAGCAGTACTTC	CASSLAGGRALHEQYF
-	-	TRBV30	TRBJ2-3	TGTGCCTGGAGTGTACGTTGGGGTACGCAGTATTTT	CAWSVRWGTQYF
-	-	TRBV3-1/TRBV3-2	TRBJ1-1	TGTGCCAGCAGCCATCAAGGGACGGAGAACACTGAAGCTTTCTTT	CASSHQGTENTEAFF
TRBD1	-	TRBV9	TRBJ2-3	TGTGCCAGCAGCGTAGTGGGCAGGGGGCCAGATACGCAGTATTTT	CASSVVGRGPDTQYF
-	-	TRBV6-6	TRBJ2-3	TGTGCCAGCAGTGGACCTGGGCCCCGGGGAGATACGCAGTATTTT	CASSGPGPRGDTQYF
-	few	TRBV5-4	TRBJ2-1	TGTGCCAGCAGCTTTTCATACGACCCGGGGGATGAGCAGTTCTTC	CASSFSYDPGDEQFF
-	-	TRBV5-6	TRBJ2-7	TGTGCCAGCAGCTTGGGACCGGTTCGCAGCTACGAGCAGTACTTC	CASSLGPVRSYEQYF
TRBD1	-	TRBV7-2	TRBJ2-2	TGTGCCAGCTACTCCGGGACAGTAGACACCGGGGAGCTGTTTTTT	CASYSGTVDTGELFF
-	-	TRBV18	TRBJ1-5	TGTGCCAGCTCACCTGACAAGGGAGGCCAGCCCCAGCATTTT	CASSPDKGGQPQHF
TRBD1	-	TRBV18	TRBJ1-1	TGTGCCAGCTCTCAGGGGGCTGTCACTGAAGCTTTCTTT	CASSQGAVTEAFF
-	-	TRBV2	TRBJ1-1	TGTGCCAGCAGTGAACGGGGGAGGACCCTTTCGAACACTGAAGCTTTCTTT	CASSERGRTLSNTEAFF
-	-	TRBV9	TRBJ1-4	TGTGCCAGCAGCGTAGGGACATATTCGAATGAAAAACTGTTTTTT	CASSVGTYSNEKLFF
-	-	TRBV7-2	TRBJ1-5	TGTGCCAGCAGCTTATTCGCAGGGGTTGGGCAGCCCCAGCATTTT	CASSLFAGVGQPQHF
TRBD1	-	TRBV19	TRBJ1-2	TGTGCCAGTAGTATAGGTACCTTCCGACAGGGAGGCTATGGCTACACCTTC	CASSIGTFRQGGYGYTF